These 3 T cell receptor beta chains came from one sample sequenced in a study of memory CD4+ T cells and cytomegalovirus serostatus. The sort gate was single viable CD3+CD4+CD8-CD45RO+ cells for memory CD4+ T cells. The protocol was immunoSEQ multiplex PCR, while the TCRdb copy is restricted to in-frame clones and leaves out a portion. The sample yields about 31,000 clones, around 74% seen once. The sequencing sample was made of memory CD4+ T cells from blood. The receptors come from an adult in good health and CMV-seronegative. Some clones in this sample may be carry-over from other donors' samples.

The J gene is TRBJ2-1, the V gene TRBV29-1, with 9 nucleotides matching TRBD1. CDR1 is SQVTM and CDR2 is ANQGSEA in the germline V gene. V shed 6 bases, J shed 5 bases, and the junction held 11 bases outside the gene matches. This CDR3 comprises 15 residues. The CDR3 DNA reads TGCAGCGTGGTACAGGGGGCGAGGGGAAACAATGAGCAGTTCTTC. Protein: CSVVQGARGNNEQFF.

This sequence joins TRBV7-2 and TRBJ1-6; maybe TRBD1 (5 bases). Trimming removed 3 bases from V and 9 bases from J, with 12 bases in between. The CDR3 loop spans 14 amino acids. Germline V CDR1 and CDR2: SGHTA, FQGNSA. The CDR3 sequence is CASSFTQGGSPLHF. Written as DNA, the CDR3 is TGTGCCAGCAGCTTCACGCAGGGCGGTTCACCCCTCCACTTT. Filled out from reference TRBV7-2 and TRBJ1-6, the complete variable domain reads GAGVSQSPSNKVTEKGKDVELRCDPISGHTALYWYRQSLGQGLEFLIYFQGNSAPDKSGLPSDRFSAERTGGSVSTLTIQRTQQEDSAVYLCASSFTQGGSPLHFGNGTRLTVT.

The V gene is TRBV5-1, the J gene TRBJ2-6; D gene uncertain. The CDR3 length is 18 residues. Trimming removed 2 bases from V and 0 bases from J, with 15 bases in between. Germline assignment: CDR1 SGHRS and CDR2 YFSETQ. CDR3 coding DNA: TGCGCCAGCAGCTTCGAACCCCGTTTAAGCTCTGGGGCCAACGTCCTGACTTTC. Translated: CASSFEPRLSSGANVLTF.